Each of the 29 T cell receptor beta chains below was sequenced from the same sample in a study of blood T cell repertoires in COVID-19 (dated by TCRdb to the early 2020s). The library was obtained by the immunoSEQ multiplex PCR assay. TCRdb limited this immuneACCESS table to in-frame rearrangements with V and J called. A share of clones is missing; checked studies link under half to unresolved V genes, and the rest is unexplained. In all, the sample holds some 150,000 clones, and roughly 88% of those were seen once. The top ten clones comprise more than 1% of the sample. Sequencing was carried out using PBMCs or T cells enriched from blood (not recorded which). The receptors originated from a woman aged 25 to 39 with acute COVID-19.

The chain's CDR3 is CASSRPRGTGFYEQYF. The CDR3 DNA sequence: TGTGCCAGCAGTAGACCCCGGGGGACAGGATTCTACGAGCAGTACTTC. The V call is TRBV28, the J call TRBJ2-7; 8 nucleotides agree with TRBD1. The CDR3 loop spans 16 amino acids. With V trimmed by 5 bases and J by 3 bases, 12 bases remained unmatched. CDR1 MDHEN and CDR2 SYDVKM come from the germline V gene. The full variable domain, in which reference TRBV28 and TRBJ2-7 provide the parts outside the CDR3, is DVKVTQSSRYLVKRTGEKVFLECVQDMDHENMFWYRQDPGLGLRLIYFSYDVKMKEKGDIPEGYSVSREKKERFSLILESASTNQTSMYLCASSRPRGTGFYEQYFGPGTRLTVT.

The V gene is TRBV28, the J gene TRBJ2-3; no firm D call. Trimming stripped 2 bases from V and 2 bases from J, with 8 bases between. Germline loops: CDR1 MDHEN, CDR2 SYDVKM. This CDR3 region has 14 residues. The CDR3: CASSLTSATDTQYF. CDR3 nucleotides: TGTGCCAGCAGTTTAACCAGTGCCACAGATACGCAGTATTTT.

This chain connects TRBV19 to TRBJ2-1; the D gene is possibly TRBD1 (6 bases). CDR3 length: 16 residues. Germline V lookup: CDR1 LNHDA, CDR2 SQIVND (reference sequence). Trimming took off 1 base at V and 12 bases at J, with 22 bases between the two ends. The CDR3 DNA follows: TGTGCCAGTAGTATAGGGGGGCTAGATGGGATATCCGGGCAGTTCTTC. The encoded protein is CASSIGGLDGISGQFF.

CDR3 region: CASSLQGGSSSYEQYF. The CDR3 nucleotides read TGTGCCAGCTCACTACAGGGAGGGTCCAGTTCCTACGAGCAGTACTTC. The V gene is TRBV18, the J gene TRBJ2-7, with a weak D call TRBD2 (7 bases). The length of the CDR3 is 16 residues. CDR1 is KGHSH, CDR2 LQKENI, per germline. Trimming took off 4 bases at V and 1 base at J, with 17 bases between the two ends. Full variable domain (rest looked up from reference TRBV18 and TRBJ2-7): NAGVMQNPRHLVRRRGQEARLRCSPMKGHSHVYWYRQLPEEGLKFMVYLQKENIIDESGMPKERFSAEFPKEGPSILRIQQVVRGDSAAYFCASSLQGGSSSYEQYFGPGTRLTVT.

The CDR3: CASSLGLGEGKEQYF. CDR3 in DNA: TGTGCCAGCAGCTTAGGCCTAGGGGAGGGGAAAGAGCAGTACTTC. The genes are TRBV13 and TRBJ2-7; 7 nucleotides line up with TRBD2. The CDR3 consists of 15 residues. CDR1 is PRHDT and CDR2 is FYEKMQ in the germline V gene (reference sequence). The junction had 9 bases not matched to a gene; V was cut back by 0 bases and J by 7 bases.

This clone has more than one count but fewer than ten. Here the CDR3 reads CASSSGTGSPEQFF. In DNA, the CDR3 is TGCGCCAGCAGTTCCGGGACAGGGTCACCGGAGCAGTTCTTC. This chain connects TRBV5-1 to TRBJ2-1, with 9 bases matching TRBD1. The CDR3 is made up of 14 amino acids. The germline gives CDR1 SGHRS, CDR2 YFSETQ. Trimming removed 5 bases from V and 10 bases from J; junction bases left unmatched: 10.

The rearrangement joins TRBV7-3 to TRBJ1-1; tentatively, D is TRBD1 (5 bases). Trimming removed 0 bases at V and 11 bases at J, with 16 bases between. This CDR3 spans 14 amino acids. CDR1 is SGHTA, CDR2 FQGTGA, per germline. The CDR3 coding sequence is TGTGCCAGCAGCTTAACGCAAGGGGCCGGTCCGGCTTTCTTT. This sequence encodes CASSLTQGAGPAFF.

Only one count was recorded for this clone. This sequence joins TRBV3-1 (or the pseudogene TRBV3-2) and TRBJ1-2, with TRBD1 identical over 8 bases. Germline V gene data show CDR1 as LGHDT and CDR2 as YNNKEL (reference sequence). J lost 8 bases, V lost 4 bases, and 9 bases had no gene match. The CDR3 sequence is 14 residues long. The CDR3 reads CASSLPGTGRGYTF. The CDR3, as DNA: TGTGCCAGCAGCCTCCCCGGGACAGGAAGGGGCTACACCTTC.

The V and J genes are TRBV28 and TRBJ1-4; D gene unclear. CDR1 and CDR2 (germline): MDHEN, SYDVKM. The CDR3 runs 13 residues. V gave up 5 bases and J gave up 4 bases, with 8 bases separating them. CDR3 amino acids: CASSPRINEKLFF. CDR3 bases: TGTGCCAGCAGTCCGCGGATTAATGAAAAACTGTTTTTT.

The rearrangement uses TRBV7-2 and TRBJ2-7; D not resolved. Germline V gives CDR1 SGHTA, CDR2 FQGNSA. This CDR3 comprises 12 residues. V dropped 0 bases and J dropped 10 bases, with 10 bases sitting between them. This CDR3 is CASSLAPASQYF. The CDR3 DNA follows: TGTGCCAGCAGCTTAGCGCCCGCCAGTCAGTACTTC. The full variable domain, with the rest looked up from reference TRBV7-2 and TRBJ2-7, is GAGVSQSPSNKVTEKGKDVELRCDPISGHTALYWYRQSLGQGLEFLIYFQGNSAPDKSGLPSDRFSAERTGGSVSTLTIQRTQQEDSAVYLCASSLAPASQYFGPGTRLTVT.

This clone was observed a few times. V gene TRBV6-6 combines with J gene TRBJ1-4; D call uncertain. V was trimmed by 6 bases and J by 0 bases, leaving 11 bases between them. This CDR3 region has 15 residues. Germline V CDR1 and CDR2: MNHNY, SVGAGI (reference sequence). CDR3 in DNA: TGTGCCAGCAGAAAATGGGAGGCAACTAATGAAAAACTGTTTTTT. Translated: CASRKWEATNEKLFF.

This chain joins TRBV7-2 and TRBJ1-1, with no clear D. CDR1 is SGHTA, CDR2 FQGNSA, per germline. CDR3 length: 13 residues. Trimming removed 5 bases from V and 9 bases from J, with 16 bases in between. The CDR3 protein is CASSVTRTTKAFF. The DNA of the CDR3 is TGTGCCAGCAGCGTCACCAGGACTACGAAAGCTTTCTTT.

The chain carries TRBV28 and TRBJ1-1; 7 bases fit TRBD1. V was pared by 5 bases and J by 0 bases, with 12 bases of the junction left unmatched. CDR1 is MDHEN, CDR2 SYDVKM, per germline. This CDR3 spans 17 amino acids. CDR3 DNA: TGTGCCAGCAGTCCCCGGACAGGTGGGGGTATGAACACTGAAGCTTTCTTT. The encoded protein is CASSPRTGGGMNTEAFF.

The V and J genes are TRBV5-1 and TRBJ1-1; D not resolved. The V end lost 1 base, the J end lost 3 bases, and 7 bases lay between the germline ends. Germline-derived CDR1 and CDR2 are SGHRS and YFSETQ. The CDR3 is 13 amino acids. The CDR3 reads CASSLFSDTEAFF. CDR3 coding DNA: TGCGCCAGCAGCTTGTTCTCTGACACTGAAGCTTTCTTT.

The count of this clone is one. The chain carries TRBV30 and TRBJ2-3; D remains ambiguous. With 8 bases removed from V and 0 bases from J, the gap between germline ends came to 12 bases. From germline, CDR1 is GTSNPN and CDR2 SVGIG (reference sequence). The CDR3 extends over 13 amino acids. CDR3 bases: TGTGCCAGCTACCTTTCTAGCACAGATACGCAGTATTTT. Its translation is CASYLSSTDTQYF.

The chain couples TRBV30 to TRBJ1-2; D remains unclear. The CDR3 length is 11 residues. Trimming left V 0 bases short and J 5 bases short, with 4 bases between. Per the germline V gene, CDR1 is GTSNPN and CDR2 is SVGIG (reference sequence). CDR3 bases: TGTGCCTGGAGTGTCTCTTATGGCTACACCTTC. Protein: CAWSVSYGYTF.

The V call is TRBV3-1 (or the pseudogene TRBV3-2), the J call TRBJ2-6, with 8 bases aligning to TRBD2. The CDR3 has 20 residues. The V gene end was trimmed by 6 bases and the J gene end by 0 bases; junction bases not matched to a gene: 16. Germline loops: CDR1 LGHDT, CDR2 YNNKEL (reference sequence). The CDR3: CASSHLIAGPAFSGANVLTF. The CDR3 coding sequence is TGTGCCAGCAGTCACCTGATAGCGGGACCCGCCTTCTCTGGGGCCAACGTCCTGACTTTC.

This clone was recorded a few times. The gene calls are TRBV6-6 and TRBJ2-5, with 13 bases that match TRBD2. Germline assignment: CDR1 MNHNY and CDR2 SVGAGI (reference sequence). The length of the CDR3 is 16 residues. Trimming at V came to 4 bases and at J to 6 bases, leaving 8 bases not matched to a gene. This chain's CDR3 is CASSLRTSGSGKTQYF. The CDR3 coding sequence is TGTGCCAGCAGTTTAAGGACTAGCGGGAGTGGGAAGACCCAGTACTTC.

The chain employs TRBV2 and TRBJ1-3; weak D call: TRBD1 (5 bases). This CDR3 region has 16 residues. V was clipped by 6 bases and J by 1 base, with 16 bases between them. From germline, CDR1 is SNHLY and CDR2 FYNNEI. For the CDR3, the DNA is TGTGCCAGCAGCCGGCAGGGTCGGATGTCTGGAAACACCATATATTTT. It codes for CASSRQGRMSGNTIYF.

The V and J genes are TRBV9 and TRBJ2-2; possible D gene TRBD2, 5 bases. With 2 bases removed from V and 7 bases from J, the gap between germline ends came to 12 bases. Germline assignment: CDR1 SGDLS and CDR2 YYNGEE. The CDR3 covers 14 residues. The DNA of the CDR3 is TGTGCCAGCAGCGTTGTCATCGAGGGCGGGGAGCTGTTTTTT. This codes for CASSVVIEGGELFF.

This chain links TRBV18 with TRBJ2-7; TRBD1 agrees at 7 bases. Per the germline V gene, CDR1 is KGHSH and CDR2 is LQKENI. The CDR3 spans 14 residues. The V and J ends lost 3 bases and 7 bases, in that order; junction bases with no gene match: 9. The CDR3 DNA reads as TGTGCCAGCTCACCGAACAGGGGCGGGTGGGAGCAGTACTTC. Its protein product is CASSPNRGGWEQYF.

The chain has TRBV7-9 and TRBJ2-2, with D maybe TRBD2 (6 bases). The CDR3 length is 15 residues. CDR1 is SEHNR and CDR2 is FQNEAQ in the germline V gene (reference sequence). V lost 7 bases, J lost 8 bases, and 20 bases lay in between. For the CDR3, the DNA is TGTGCCAGCACTCTGGGACTCTCTAAAACGGGGGAGCTGTTTTTT. Translated: CASTLGLSKTGELFF.

This clone appeared once. The genes are TRBV27 and TRBJ1-1; TRBD1 might be the D (5 bases). The CDR3 has 15 amino acids. Germline assignment: CDR1 MNHEY and CDR2 SMNVEV (reference sequence). The germline V and J ends were trimmed by 3 bases and 5 bases, with 16 bases remaining between them. As DNA, the CDR3 is TGTGCCAGCAGTTTCTTTGGGGGTGCGGGGACTGAAGCTTTCTTT. The encoded protein is CASSFFGGAGTEAFF.

The chain joins TRBV7-8 to TRBJ1-1; D might be TRBD1 (5 bases). The V gene lost 4 bases and the J gene lost 1 base, with 16 bases spanning the gap. Germline V gene sequence: CDR1 SGHVS, CDR2 FQNEAQ. The CDR3 is 16 amino acids. The CDR3 region is CASSSLGGVKNTEAFF. The CDR3 bases are TGTGCCAGCAGCTCCTTGGGGGGAGTCAAGAACACTGAAGCTTTCTTT.

The chain couples TRBV28 to TRBJ1-3, with a possible D match to TRBD1 (5 bases). Looked up from germline, CDR1 is MDHEN and CDR2 is SYDVKM. The ends were cut back, 6 bases at V and 2 bases at J, with 23 bases in the middle. CDR3 length: 18 residues. The CDR3 region is CASSPRFGGPLTGNTIYF. The DNA of the CDR3 is TGTGCCAGCAGCCCGCGGTTCGGGGGACCATTAACTGGAAACACCATATATTTT.

The chain uses TRBV4-2 and TRBJ2-3; 9 nucleotides line up with TRBD1. In germline, CDR1 is LGHNA, CDR2 YNFKEQ. Trimming took 2 bases from V and 4 from J; bases not matched to a gene: 10. This CDR3 region has 17 residues. In nucleotides, the CDR3 is TGTGCCAGCAGCCAAAGGGCATCCGGGACAGGGCCAGATACGCAGTATTTT. It translates to CASSQRASGTGPDTQYF.

The CDR3 sequence: CASSFRQEIEAFF. CDR3 nucleotides: TGTGCCAGCAGCTTTAGGCAGGAAATTGAAGCTTTCTTT. The V and J genes are TRBV7-2 and TRBJ1-1; D is unresolved. Germline loops: CDR1 SGHTA, CDR2 FQGNSA. The V and J ends lost 3 bases and 7 bases respectively, with 12 bases between them. This CDR3 has 13 residues.

The chain joins TRBV27 to TRBJ1-1, with TRBD1 as a possible D gene (6 bases). The ends were cut back, 2 bases at V and 11 bases at J, with 15 bases in the middle. The CDR3 has 13 residues. Germline assignment: CDR1 MNHEY and CDR2 SMNVEV (reference sequence). As DNA, the CDR3 is TGTGCCAGCAGTTTAAACCGGGACATTAAGGCTTTCTTT. Amino acid sequence: CASSLNRDIKAFF.

This clone was detected once. The chain couples TRBV7-3 to TRBJ2-5, with 9 bases aligning to TRBD2. Germline V gene sequence: CDR1 SGHTA, CDR2 FQGTGA. V shed 0 bases, J shed 2 bases, and the junction held 1 base outside the gene matches. The CDR3 is made up of 15 amino acids. CDR3 residues: CASSLTSGSQETQYF. CDR3 nucleotides: TGTGCCAGCAGCTTAACTAGCGGGAGTCAAGAGACCCAGTACTTC.